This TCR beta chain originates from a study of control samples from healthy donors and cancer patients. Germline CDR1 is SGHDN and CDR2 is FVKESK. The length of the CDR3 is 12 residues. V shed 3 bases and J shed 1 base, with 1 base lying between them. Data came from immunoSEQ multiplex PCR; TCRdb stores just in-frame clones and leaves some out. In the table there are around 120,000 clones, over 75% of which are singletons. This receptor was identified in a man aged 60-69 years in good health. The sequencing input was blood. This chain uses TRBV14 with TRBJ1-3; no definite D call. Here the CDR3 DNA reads TGTGCCAGCAGCCATTCTGGAAACACCATATATTTT. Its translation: CASSHSGNTIYF.